The rows below give T cell receptor beta chains drawn from one sample of a study of T cells after yellow fever vaccination. A single record per CDR3 protein comes from TCRdb applying MiXCR to the 5' RACE reads. The sample holds some 250,000 distinct CDR3 sequences, more than 3.5% seen once. Sequences were derived from PBMCs, sampled 15 days after the yellow fever booster vaccination. Every receptor here comes from a young man who received the YFV17D yellow fever vaccine. The CDR3 runs from the conserved cysteine through the conserved F or W. The order of the fields is V gene, CDR3 protein.

V: TRBV6-1; CDR3: CASSVEGGGGYTF
V: TRBV5-1; CDR3: CASSLVDGGGLNTGELFF
V: TRBV7-6; CDR3: CASSLSETDQPQHF
V: TRBV6-5; CDR3: CASSSWDEQYF
V: TRBV9; CDR3: CASSVVAGPYNEQFF
V: TRBV5-4; CDR3: CASSPSDGLSSPLHF
V: TRBV7-9; CDR3: CASSSSLSGVTDTQYF
V: TRBV12-3/TRBV12-4; CDR3: CASSPRRLRGTGELFF
V: TRBV5-5; CDR3: CASTSNYEQYF
V: TRBV28; CDR3: CASKFTQGGANTGELFF
V: TRBV5-1; CDR3: CASSPWTGSNTGELFF
V: TRBV10-3; CDR3: CAISWDGSNYGYTF
V: TRBV11-3; CDR3: CASSPLGGEGNEQFF
V: TRBV25-1; CDR3: CASSEEYIGNIQYF
V: TRBV6-2/TRBV6-3; CDR3: CASSYRLAAVTQYF
V: TRBV10-3; CDR3: CAISVGRDYGYTF
V: TRBV12-3/TRBV12-4; CDR3: CASSLLGNGNTIYF
V: TRBV7-2; CDR3: CASSLFSQGNTGELFF
V: TRBV6-6; CDR3: CASSYSVLQSSSSSYNEQFF
V: TRBV3-1; CDR3: CASSHLWAGTTGELFF
V: TRBV14; CDR3: CASTRGISYNEQFF
V: TRBV4-1; CDR3: CASSQVETGGMLNQETQYF
V: TRBV6-5; CDR3: CASSYSARGEKRFF
V: TRBV12-3/TRBV12-4; CDR3: CASSRTSADRGYTGELFF
V: TRBV7-2; CDR3: CASSFGVGGEQFF
V: TRBV10-3; CDR3: CAISDPGGNEKLFF
V: TRBV29-1; CDR3: CSARPTYNEQFF
V: TRBV29-1; CDR3: CSVPDRVWNNEQFF
V: TRBV14; CDR3: CASSQEGLAGHTDTQYF
V: TRBV25-1; CDR3: CASSVTGSLYEQYF
V: TRBV7-6; CDR3: CASRENNEQFF
V: TRBV4-2; CDR3: CASSQDLDTEAFF
V: TRBV20-1; CDR3: CSIIKGGRQPQHF
V: TRBV6-2/TRBV6-3; CDR3: CASSYSIRRGWETQYF
V: TRBV3-1; CDR3: CASSQGWTAGANVLTF
V: TRBV12-3/TRBV12-4; CDR3: CASSFRGGETQYF
V: TRBV20-1; CDR3: CSASGTGAYGYTF
V: TRBV12-3/TRBV12-4; CDR3: CASKGPAHEQFF
V: TRBV7-8; CDR3: CASSLDGWGMNTGELFF
V: TRBV29-1; CDR3: CSVALAGTDTQYF
V: TRBV20-1; CDR3: CSASTYRGRPYGYTF
V: TRBV20-1; CDR3: CSATGPQNTGELFF
V: TRBV5-4; CDR3: CASSQINTNTGELFF
V: TRBV29-1; CDR3: CSARVPARGETQYF
V: TRBV7-8; CDR3: CASSSSSGGAPYNEQFF
V: TRBV7-3; CDR3: CASSLQGASSDTQYF
V: TRBV3-1; CDR3: CASSLTWDSYGYTF
V: TRBV7-2; CDR3: CASSLGARQTQYF